This entry features one T cell receptor beta chain sequence. Terminally differentiated effector memory CD45RA+ cells were excluded by CCR7 positive selection of CD45RO-negative cells. The sample comes from a study of shared clonotypes between healthy human individuals. TCRdb's copy holds only in-frame clones and misses some; the assay was immunoSEQ multiplex PCR. The sample comprises roughly 590,000 clones, roughly 95% of which are singletons, and about 0.11% rests with the top ten. J lost 5 bases, V lost 6 bases, and 7 bases had no gene match. Germline assignment: CDR1 SGHRS and CDR2 YFSETQ. The CDR3 sequence is 13 residues long.

The chain is built from TRBV5-1 and TRBJ1-1; 7 bases agree with TRBD1. This receptor was identified in a woman aged 25 to 39 in good health. The sample was naive CD8+ T cells sorted from blood. The CDR3 DNA reads TGCGCCAGCAATTATGCAGGGGGGACTGAAGCTTTCTTT. Translating gives CASNYAGGTEAFF.